Shown below are 10 T cell receptor beta chains from a single sample sequenced in a study of human T cells and chemical hapten exposure. Indicated time point: pre-sensitization, week 0. As to treatment: therapeutic diphenylcyclopropenone sensitization with weekly scalp DPC. TCRdb passed the RACE reads through MiXCR, listing each CDR3 protein once. The sample includes about 110,000 distinct CDR3 sequences, about 12% of them seen just once. The source was whole blood, collected in connection with sensitization to the hapten diphenylcyclopropenone (DPC). The receptors come from a woman aged 50 to 60 with alopecia areata. Some clones in this sample may be carry-over from other donors' samples.

This clonotype was picked up a small number of times. The CDR3 coding sequence is TGTGCCAGCAGACCCCTGGGGGTTTCAGTCCACGAGCAGTACTTC. This codes for CASRPLGVSVHEQYF. This sequence joins TRBV28 and TRBJ2-7; possibly TRBD1 or TRBD2 for D (5 bases each). Trimming left V 6 bases short and J 5 bases short, with 20 bases between. The CDR3 is 15 amino acids. Germline lookup yields CDR1 MDHEN and CDR2 SYDVKM.

This clonotype was detected a few times. V is TRBV24-1 and J is TRBJ2-3, with 7 positions matching TRBD1. CDR1 KGHDR and CDR2 SFDVKD come from the germline V gene. The length of the CDR3 is 15 residues. Trimming at V came to 9 bases and at J to 6 bases, leaving 14 bases not matched to a gene. Here the CDR3 reads CATASALDRADTQYF. CDR3 coding DNA: TGTGCCACCGCATCGGCCCTTGACAGGGCGGATACGCAGTATTTT.

This clonotype occurred a few times. V gene TRBV6-1 combines with J gene TRBJ2-5; D is uncertain. V was trimmed by 5 bases and J by 5 bases, leaving 12 bases between them. Germline V lookup: CDR1 MNHNS, CDR2 SASEGT. This CDR3 contains 13 residues. The CDR3 DNA reads TGTGCCAGCAGTATCATGGACGATGAGACCCAGTACTTC. Its translation is CASSIMDDETQYF.

V usage is TRBV12-3 or TRBV12-4 and J usage is TRBJ1-6, with D maybe TRBD1 (5 bases). The V and J ends lost 7 bases and 7 bases respectively, with 17 bases between them. This CDR3 is 15 amino acids long. The CDR3 sequence is CASTPWGKRNSPLHF. CDR3 DNA: TGTGCCAGCACCCCATGGGGGAAGAGAAATTCACCCCTCCACTTT.

The gene calls are TRBV18 and TRBJ1-4, with D possibly being TRBD1 (6 bases). The CDR3 totals 14 residues. Germline values: CDR1 KGHSH, CDR2 LQKENI. Trimming cost V 3 bases and J 8 bases, with 13 bases left between them. In DNA, the CDR3 is TGTGCCAGCTCACCGCGACAGGCGGTGGAAAAACTGTTTTTT. It encodes CASSPRQAVEKLFF.

The chain links TRBV25-1 to TRBJ1-2, with TRBD1 matching 7 bases. Germline CDR1 MGHDK, CDR2 SYGVNS. CDR3 length: 13 amino acids. With 7 bases clipped from V and 6 bases from J, the junction kept 8 bases outside the gene matches. The DNA of the CDR3 is TGTGCCAGCAATCACAGGGGTATGGATGGCTACACCTTC. Its protein product is CASNHRGMDGYTF.

This clonotype was observed many times. The chain joins TRBV5-1 to TRBJ2-3; D is possibly TRBD2 (5 bases). Per germline, CDR1 SGHRS and CDR2 YFSETQ. Trimming left V 0 bases short and J 4 bases short, with 12 bases between. CDR3 length: 15 amino acids. In DNA, the CDR3 is TGCGCCAGCAGCTTGGCGCGGGCCTCCTCAGATACGCAGTATTTT. This sequence encodes CASSLARASSDTQYF.

This clonotype turned up a few times. The V and J genes are TRBV12-3 or TRBV12-4 and TRBJ2-1, with a tentative D call TRBD1 (6 bases). The V end was cut by 5 bases, the J end by 6 bases, with 14 bases between. The CDR3 covers 14 residues. The CDR3 sequence is CASSKQQGSNEQFF. The CDR3 region has the DNA TGTGCCAGCAGTAAACAACAGGGATCCAATGAGCAGTTCTTC.

In this sample, this clonotype turned up a few times. This chain joins TRBV25-1 and TRBJ2-2; TRBD1 matches 8 bases. This CDR3 is 15 amino acids long. From germline, CDR1 is MGHDK and CDR2 SYGVNS. Trimming removed 4 bases from V and 4 bases from J; junction bases left unmatched: 5. The CDR3 DNA reads TGTGCCAGCAGTGCAGACAGGGGACGCACCGGGGAGCTGTTTTTT. It codes for CASSADRGRTGELFF.

This clonotype was detected only a few times. V usage is TRBV5-1 and J usage is TRBJ2-7; 7 bases align to TRBD1. The V gene's germline CDR1 is SGHRS and CDR2 YFSETQ. The CDR3 loop spans 13 amino acids. Trimming cost V 3 bases and J 6 bases; bases outside gene matches: 6. The CDR3 DNA is TGCGCCAGCAGCTGGAAGGACAGGAGCGAGCAGTACTTC. It specifies CASSWKDRSEQYF.